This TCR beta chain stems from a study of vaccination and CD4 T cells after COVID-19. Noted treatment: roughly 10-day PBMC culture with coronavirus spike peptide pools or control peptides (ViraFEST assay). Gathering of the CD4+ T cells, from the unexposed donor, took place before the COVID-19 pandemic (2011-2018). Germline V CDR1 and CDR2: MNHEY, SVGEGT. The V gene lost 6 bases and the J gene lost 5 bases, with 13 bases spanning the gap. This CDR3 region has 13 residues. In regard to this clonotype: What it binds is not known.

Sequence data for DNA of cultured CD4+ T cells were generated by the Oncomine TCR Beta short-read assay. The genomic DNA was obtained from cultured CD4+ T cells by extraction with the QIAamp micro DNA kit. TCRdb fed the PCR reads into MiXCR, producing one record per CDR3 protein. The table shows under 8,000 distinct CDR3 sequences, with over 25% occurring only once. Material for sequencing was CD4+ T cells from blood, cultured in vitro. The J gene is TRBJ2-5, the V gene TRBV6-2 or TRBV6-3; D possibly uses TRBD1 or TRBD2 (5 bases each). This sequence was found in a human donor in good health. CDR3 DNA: TGTGCCAGCAGGCAGGGAGCTGGGGAGACCCAGTACTTC. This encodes CASRQGAGETQYF.